A selection of T cell receptor beta chains follows, all from one sample in a study of control samples from healthy donors and cancer patients. Here immunoSEQ multiplex PCR was the method, and the copy in TCRdb shows in-frame clones only, minus some. The data contain 100,000 to 150,000 clones, 90% to 95% of them singletons. The material sequenced was PBMCs. Receptor source: a man aged 45-65 years with head and neck cancer. Both conserved end residues are part of each CDR3. Each record gives: J gene, V gene, clone size, CDR3 length, D gene, CDR3 DNA, CDR3 protein. A D gene is named only where the DNA matches it firmly. Not all rows give a size; the values are once, few, many and, for expanded clones, a class.

TRBJ2-2	TRBV6-5	NA	15	TRBD2	TGTGCCAGCAGTTACAGAACTAGCGAGACCGGGGAGCTGTTTTTT	CASSYRTSETGELFF
TRBJ1-5	TRBV7-2	NA	14	NA	TGTGCCAGCAGCTTAGCCGGCAACAATCAGCCCCAGCATTTT	CASSLAGNNQPQHF
TRBJ1-4	TRBV6-5	NA	14	NA	TGTGCCAGCAGACAGGGTCCAACTAATGAAAAACTGTTTTTT	CASRQGPTNEKLFF
TRBJ2-2	TRBV5-8	once	15	TRBD1	TGTGCCAGCAGCTTAGGGACAGTAAACACCGGGGAGCTGTTTTTT	CASSLGTVNTGELFF
TRBJ1-3	TRBV5-1	NA	13	NA	TGCGCCAGCAGCCCGGATGGACGGGACCGAATCCATTTT	CASSPDGRDRIHF
TRBJ2-5	TRBV5-1	NA	11	NA	TGCGCCAGCAGCTTGGATGGGTCCCAGTACTTC	CASSLDGSQYF
TRBJ2-5	TRBV5-4	NA	15	NA	TGTGCCAGCAGCCCCAGGGGGGGGATGGAAGAGACCCAGTACTTC	CASSPRGGMEETQYF
TRBJ1-3	TRBV30	NA	13	NA	TGTGCCTGGAGTGTTGGGGCTGGAAACACCATATATTTT	CAWSVGAGNTIYF
TRBJ1-2	TRBV5-1	NA	15	NA	TGCGCCAGCAGCTTGGCCCGGGACCCCGGCGTTGGCTACACCTTC	CASSLARDPGVGYTF
TRBJ2-7	TRBV9	NA	13	NA	TGTGCCAGCAGCGTAGGGGGATCCTACGAGCAGTACTTC	CASSVGGSYEQYF
TRBJ2-7	TRBV5-1	NA	15	TRBD1	TGCGCCAGCAGCTTGGGACAGGGGAGGTCCTACGAGCAGTACTTC	CASSLGQGRSYEQYF
TRBJ2-3	TRBV5-4	once	15	TRBD2	TGTGCCAGCAGCCGCTTAGCGGGGGGCTCAGATACGCAGTATTTT	CASSRLAGGSDTQYF
TRBJ1-5	TRBV3-1/TRBV3-2	NA	15	NA	TGTGCCAGCAGCCAAGGGGCAGGGTTTAATCAGCCCCAGCATTTT	CASSQGAGFNQPQHF
TRBJ1-5	TRBV7-2	NA	15	TRBD1	TGTGCCAGCAGCTTAGAGGGGGCCTTCAATCAGCCCCAGCATTTT	CASSLEGAFNQPQHF
TRBJ2-5	TRBV7-2	NA	16	TRBD2	TGTGCCAGCAGCTTATTCCGGCGGGGGGGCCAAGAGACCCAGTACTTC	CASSLFRRGGQETQYF